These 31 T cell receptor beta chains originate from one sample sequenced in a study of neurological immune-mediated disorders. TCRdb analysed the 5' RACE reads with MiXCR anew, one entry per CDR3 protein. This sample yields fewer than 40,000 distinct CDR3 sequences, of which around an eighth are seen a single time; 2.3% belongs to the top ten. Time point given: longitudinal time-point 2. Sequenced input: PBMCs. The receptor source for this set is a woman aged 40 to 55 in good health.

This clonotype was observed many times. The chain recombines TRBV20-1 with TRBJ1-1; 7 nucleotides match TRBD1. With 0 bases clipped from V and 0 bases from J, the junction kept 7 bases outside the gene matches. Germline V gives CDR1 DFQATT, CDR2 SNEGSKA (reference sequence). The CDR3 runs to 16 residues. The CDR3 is CSARDAGGPMNTEAFF. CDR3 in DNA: TGCAGTGCTAGAGACGCAGGGGGACCCATGAACACTGAAGCTTTCTTT.

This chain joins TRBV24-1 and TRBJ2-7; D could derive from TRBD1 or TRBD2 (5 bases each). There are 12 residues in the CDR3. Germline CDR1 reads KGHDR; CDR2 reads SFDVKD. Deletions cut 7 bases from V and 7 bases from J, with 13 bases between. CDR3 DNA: TGTGCCACCAGGGGACCGGGTGGGGAGCAGTACTTC. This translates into CATRGPGGEQYF.

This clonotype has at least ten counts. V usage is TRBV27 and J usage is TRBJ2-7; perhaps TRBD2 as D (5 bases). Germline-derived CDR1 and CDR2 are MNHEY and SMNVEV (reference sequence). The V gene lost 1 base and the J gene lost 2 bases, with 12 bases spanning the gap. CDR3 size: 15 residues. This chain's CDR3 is CASSLYGESPYEQYF. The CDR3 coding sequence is TGTGCCAGCAGTTTATACGGGGAGTCACCCTACGAGCAGTACTTC.

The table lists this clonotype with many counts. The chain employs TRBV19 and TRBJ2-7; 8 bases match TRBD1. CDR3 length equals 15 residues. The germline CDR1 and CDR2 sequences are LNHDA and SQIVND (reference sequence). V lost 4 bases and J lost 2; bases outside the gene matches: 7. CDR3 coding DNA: TGTGCCAGTAGTAGCGGAAGGGACAGGCCCTACGAGCAGTACTTC. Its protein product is CASSSGRDRPYEQYF.

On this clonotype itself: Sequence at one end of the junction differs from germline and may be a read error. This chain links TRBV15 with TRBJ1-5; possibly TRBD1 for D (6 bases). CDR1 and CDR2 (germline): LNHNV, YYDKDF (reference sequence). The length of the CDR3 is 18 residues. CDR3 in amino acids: CATSRDLTGLGGNQTQHF. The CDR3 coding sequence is TGTGCCACCAGCAGAGATCTAACGGGGCTCGGGGGCAATCAGACCCAGCATTTT. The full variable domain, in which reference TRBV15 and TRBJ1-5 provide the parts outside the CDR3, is DAMVIQNPRYQVTQFGKPVTLSCSQTLNHNVMYWYQQKSSQAPKLLFHYYDKDFNNEADTPDNFQSRRPNTSFCFLDIRSPGLGDTAMYLCATSRDLTGLGGNQTQHFGDGTRLSIL.

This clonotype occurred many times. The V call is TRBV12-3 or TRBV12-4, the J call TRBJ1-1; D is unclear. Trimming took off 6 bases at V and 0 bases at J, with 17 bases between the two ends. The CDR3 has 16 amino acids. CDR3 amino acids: CASSPTRTVMNTEAFF. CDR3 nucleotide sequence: TGTGCCAGCAGCCCAACCCGGACCGTTATGAACACTGAAGCTTTCTTT.

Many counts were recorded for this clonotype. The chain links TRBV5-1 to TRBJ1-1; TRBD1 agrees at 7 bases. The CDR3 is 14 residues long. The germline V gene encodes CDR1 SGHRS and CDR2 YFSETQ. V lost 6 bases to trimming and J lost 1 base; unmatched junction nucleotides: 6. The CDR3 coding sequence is TGCGCCAGCACTTTCACAGGGGCGAACACTGAAGCTTTCTTT. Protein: CASTFTGANTEAFF. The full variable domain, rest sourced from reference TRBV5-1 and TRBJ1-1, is KAGVTQTPRYLIKTRGQQVTLSCSPISGHRSVSWYQQTPGQGLQFLFEYFSETQRNKGNFPGRFSGRQFSNSRSEMNVSTLELGDSALYLCASTFTGANTEAFFGQGTRLTVV.

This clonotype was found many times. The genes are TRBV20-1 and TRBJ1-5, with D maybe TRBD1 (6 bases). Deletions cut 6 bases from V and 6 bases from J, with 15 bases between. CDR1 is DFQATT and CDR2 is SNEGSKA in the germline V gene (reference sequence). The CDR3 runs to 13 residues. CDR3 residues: CSAYTGTGQPQHF. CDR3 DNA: TGCAGTGCCTACACAGGGACCGGTCAGCCCCAGCATTTT.

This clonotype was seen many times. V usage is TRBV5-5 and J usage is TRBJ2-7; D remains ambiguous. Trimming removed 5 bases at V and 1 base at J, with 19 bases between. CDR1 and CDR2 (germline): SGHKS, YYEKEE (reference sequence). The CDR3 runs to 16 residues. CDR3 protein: CASRESSDGSSYEQYF. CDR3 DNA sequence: TGTGCCAGCAGAGAGTCAAGCGACGGGTCATCCTACGAGCAGTACTTC. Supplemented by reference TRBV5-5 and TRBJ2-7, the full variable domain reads DAGVTQSPTHLIKTRGQQVTLRCSPISGHKSVSWYQQVLGQGPQFIFQYYEKEERGRGNFPDRFSARQFPNYSSELNVNALLLGDSALYLCASRESSDGSSYEQYFGPGTRLTVT.

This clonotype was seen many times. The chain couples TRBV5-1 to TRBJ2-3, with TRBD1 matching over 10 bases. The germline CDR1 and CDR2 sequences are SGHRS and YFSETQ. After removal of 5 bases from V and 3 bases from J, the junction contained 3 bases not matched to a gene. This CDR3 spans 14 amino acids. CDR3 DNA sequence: TGCGCCAGCAGTCGGGACAGGGGAACAGATACGCAGTATTTT. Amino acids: CASSRDRGTDTQYF. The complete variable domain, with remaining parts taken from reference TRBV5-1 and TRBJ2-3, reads KAGVTQTPRYLIKTRGQQVTLSCSPISGHRSVSWYQQTPGQGLQFLFEYFSETQRNKGNFPGRFSGRQFSNSRSEMNVSTLELGDSALYLCASSRDRGTDTQYFGPGTRLTVL.

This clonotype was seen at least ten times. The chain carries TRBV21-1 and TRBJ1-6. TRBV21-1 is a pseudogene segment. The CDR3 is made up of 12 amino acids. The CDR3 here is CASSNEDSPLHF. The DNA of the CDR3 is TGTGCCAGCAGCAATGAAGATTCACCCCTCCACTTT.

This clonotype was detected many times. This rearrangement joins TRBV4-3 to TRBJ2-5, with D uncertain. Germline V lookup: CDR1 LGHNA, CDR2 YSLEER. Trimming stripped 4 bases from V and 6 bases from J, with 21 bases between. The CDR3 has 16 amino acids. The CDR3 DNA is TGCGCCAGCAGCCCCCAAGTTCGCAACCCGATCAAGACCCAGTACTTC. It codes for CASSPQVRNPIKTQYF.

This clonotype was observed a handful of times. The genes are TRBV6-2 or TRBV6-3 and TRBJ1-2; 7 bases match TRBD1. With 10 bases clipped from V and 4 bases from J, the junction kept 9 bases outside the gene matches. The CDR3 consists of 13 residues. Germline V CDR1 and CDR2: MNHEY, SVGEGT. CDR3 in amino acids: CATHRGGGYGYTF. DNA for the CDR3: TGTGCCACTCACAGGGGAGGTGGCTATGGCTACACCTTC.

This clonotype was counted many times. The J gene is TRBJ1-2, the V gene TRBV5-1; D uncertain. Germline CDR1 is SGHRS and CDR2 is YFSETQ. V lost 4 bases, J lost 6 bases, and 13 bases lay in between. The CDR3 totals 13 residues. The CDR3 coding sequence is TGCGCCAGCAGCCCGCGGGGATGGGATGGCTACACCTTC. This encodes CASSPRGWDGYTF.

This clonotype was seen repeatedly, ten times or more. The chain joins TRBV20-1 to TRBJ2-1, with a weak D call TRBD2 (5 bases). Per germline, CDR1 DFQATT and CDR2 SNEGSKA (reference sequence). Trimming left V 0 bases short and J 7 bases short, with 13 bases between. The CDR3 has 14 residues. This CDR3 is CSARDTASRNEQFF. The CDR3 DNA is TGCAGTGCTAGAGATACGGCTAGCAGGAATGAGCAGTTCTTC.

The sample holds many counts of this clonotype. DNA of the CDR3: TGTGCCAGCAGCTTAGAGATAGGGGGCTTTTTCACCTTC. Its protein product is CASSLEIGGFFTF. This chain joins TRBV7-2 and TRBJ1-2, with 7 bases lining up with TRBD1. CDR1 and CDR2 from the germline V gene are SGHTA and FQGNSA. Trimming at V came to 1 base and at J to 13 bases, leaving 9 bases not matched to a gene. The CDR3 sequence is 13 residues long.

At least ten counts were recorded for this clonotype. The CDR3 loop reads CASSHQTGGYGYTF. The CDR3 DNA is TGTGCCAGCAGTCATCAGACAGGGGGGTATGGCTACACCTTC. The chain couples TRBV7-2 to TRBJ1-2, with 9 bases identical to TRBD1. With V trimmed by 6 bases and J by 5 bases, 7 bases remained unmatched. This CDR3 region has 14 residues. Germline CDR1 reads SGHTA; CDR2 reads FQGNSA.

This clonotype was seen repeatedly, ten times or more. CDR3 residues: CSARDERLAEYNEQFF. The DNA for the CDR3 is TGCAGTGCTAGAGATGAGAGACTAGCGGAATACAATGAGCAGTTCTTC. The chain employs TRBV20-1 and TRBJ2-1, with 9 bases fitting TRBD2. In germline, CDR1 is DFQATT, CDR2 SNEGSKA (reference sequence). This CDR3 has 16 residues. With 0 bases clipped from V and 4 bases from J, the junction kept 7 bases outside the gene matches.

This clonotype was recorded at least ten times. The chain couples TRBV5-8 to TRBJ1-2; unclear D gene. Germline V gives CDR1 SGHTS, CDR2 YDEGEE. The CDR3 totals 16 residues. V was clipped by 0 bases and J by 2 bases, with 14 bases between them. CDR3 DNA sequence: TGTGCCAGCAGCTTGGGGCTGGAATCCTCGAACTATGGCTACACCTTC. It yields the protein CASSLGLESSNYGYTF. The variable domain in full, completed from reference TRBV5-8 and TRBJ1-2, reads EAGVTQSPTHLIKTRGQQATLRCSPISGHTSVYWYQQALGLGLQFLLWYDEGEERNRGNFPPRFSGRQFPNYSSELNVNALELEDSALYLCASSLGLESSNYGYTFGSGTRLTVV.

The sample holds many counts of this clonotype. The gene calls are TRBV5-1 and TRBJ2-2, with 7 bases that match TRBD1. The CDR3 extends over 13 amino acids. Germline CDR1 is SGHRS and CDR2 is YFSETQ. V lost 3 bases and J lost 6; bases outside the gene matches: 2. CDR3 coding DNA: TGCGCCAGCAGCTCACAGGGGCCCGGGGAGCTGTTTTTT. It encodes CASSSQGPGELFF.

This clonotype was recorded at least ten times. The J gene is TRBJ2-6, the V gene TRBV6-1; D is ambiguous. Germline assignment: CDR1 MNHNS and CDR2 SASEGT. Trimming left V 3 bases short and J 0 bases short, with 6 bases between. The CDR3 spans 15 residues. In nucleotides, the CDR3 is TGTGCCAGCAGTGATCAAAACTCTGGGGCCAACGTCCTGACTTTC. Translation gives CASSDQNSGANVLTF.

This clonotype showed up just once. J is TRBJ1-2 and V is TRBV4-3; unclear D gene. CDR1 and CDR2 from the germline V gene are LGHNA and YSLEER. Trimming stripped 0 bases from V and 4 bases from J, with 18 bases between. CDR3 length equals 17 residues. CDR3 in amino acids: CASSQDLPGNGPYGYTF. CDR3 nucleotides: TGCGCCAGCAGCCAAGATCTTCCGGGAAATGGTCCCTATGGCTACACCTTC.

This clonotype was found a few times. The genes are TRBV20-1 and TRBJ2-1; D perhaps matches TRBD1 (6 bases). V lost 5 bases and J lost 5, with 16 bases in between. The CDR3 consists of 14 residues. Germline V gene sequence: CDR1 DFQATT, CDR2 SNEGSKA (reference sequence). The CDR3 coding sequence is TGCAGTGCTTCCCCCGACAGGCCAAACAATGAGCAGTTCTTC. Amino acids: CSASPDRPNNEQFF.

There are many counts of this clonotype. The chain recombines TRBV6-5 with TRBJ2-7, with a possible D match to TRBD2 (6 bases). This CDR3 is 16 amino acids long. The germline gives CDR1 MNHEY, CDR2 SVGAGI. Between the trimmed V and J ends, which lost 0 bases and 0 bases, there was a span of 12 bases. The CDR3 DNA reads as TGTGCCAGCAGTTACTCAGGCGGGGATAGCTCCTACGAGCAGTACTTC. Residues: CASSYSGGDSSYEQYF.

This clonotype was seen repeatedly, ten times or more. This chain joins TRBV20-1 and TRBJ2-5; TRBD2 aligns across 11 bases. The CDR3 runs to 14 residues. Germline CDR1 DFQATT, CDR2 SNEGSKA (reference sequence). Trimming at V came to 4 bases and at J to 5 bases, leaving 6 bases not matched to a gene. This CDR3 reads CSAMLAGGWETQYF. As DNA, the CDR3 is TGCAGTGCTATGCTAGCGGGGGGCTGGGAGACCCAGTACTTC.

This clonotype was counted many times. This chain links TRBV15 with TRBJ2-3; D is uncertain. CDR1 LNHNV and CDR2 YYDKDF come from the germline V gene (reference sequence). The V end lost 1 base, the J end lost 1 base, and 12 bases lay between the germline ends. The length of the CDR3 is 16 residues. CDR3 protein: CATSRVYWEGTDTQYF. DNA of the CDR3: TGTGCCACCAGCAGAGTATACTGGGAAGGCACAGATACGCAGTATTTT.

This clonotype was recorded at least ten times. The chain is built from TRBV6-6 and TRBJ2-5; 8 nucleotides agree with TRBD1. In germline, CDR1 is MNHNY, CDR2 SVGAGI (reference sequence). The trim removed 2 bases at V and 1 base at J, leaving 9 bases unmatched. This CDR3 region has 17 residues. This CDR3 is CASSYLGTGTGQETQYF. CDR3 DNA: TGTGCCAGCAGTTACCTGGGTACCGGGACAGGCCAAGAGACCCAGTACTTC.

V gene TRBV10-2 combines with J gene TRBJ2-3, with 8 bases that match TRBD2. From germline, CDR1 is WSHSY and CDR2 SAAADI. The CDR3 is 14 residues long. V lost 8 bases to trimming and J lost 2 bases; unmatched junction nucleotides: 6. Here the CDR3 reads CASEAGGITDTQYF. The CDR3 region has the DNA TGCGCCAGCGAGGCGGGGGGAATCACAGATACGCAGTATTTT.

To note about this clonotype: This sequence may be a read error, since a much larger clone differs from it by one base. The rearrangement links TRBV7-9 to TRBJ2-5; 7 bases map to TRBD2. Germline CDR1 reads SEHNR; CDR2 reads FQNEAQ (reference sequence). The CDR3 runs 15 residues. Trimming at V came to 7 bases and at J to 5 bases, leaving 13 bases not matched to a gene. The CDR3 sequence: CASTKTGGIGETQYF. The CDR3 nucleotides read TGTGCCAGCACCAAGACGGGGGGAATCGGGGAGACCCAGTACTTC.

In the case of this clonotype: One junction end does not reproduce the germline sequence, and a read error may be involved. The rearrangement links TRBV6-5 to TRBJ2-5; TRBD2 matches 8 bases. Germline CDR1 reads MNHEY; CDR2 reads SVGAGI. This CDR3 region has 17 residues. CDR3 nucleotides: TGTGCCAGCGGTTACTCGGGCGCGGGAGGTACCCAAGAGACCCAGTACTTC. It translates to CASGYSGAGGTQETQYF.

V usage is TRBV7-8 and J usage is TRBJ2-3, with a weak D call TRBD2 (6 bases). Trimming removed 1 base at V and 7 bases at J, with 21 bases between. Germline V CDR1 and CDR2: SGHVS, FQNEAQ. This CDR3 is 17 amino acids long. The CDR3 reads CASSLGTVRDLPYTQYF. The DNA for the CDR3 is TGTGCCAGCAGCTTAGGAACAGTCCGGGACTTGCCCTATACGCAGTATTTT.